Each of the 20 T cell receptor beta chains below was sequenced from the same sample in a study of blood T cell repertoires in COVID-19. Repertoires were generated with immunoSEQ multiplex PCR, while TCRdb's copy carries only in-frame clones and drops some. The repertoire holds about 120,000 clones, around 87% seen once, with almost 30% in the top ten. Sequences were obtained from peripheral blood. These TCRs come from a woman between 70 and 85 years old with acute or convalescent COVID-19.

The chain is built from TRBV5-1 and TRBJ1-2; unclear D gene. The CDR3 totals 13 residues. Trimming pared 1 base from V and 8 bases from J, leaving 12 bases between. Germline CDR1 reads SGHRS; CDR2 reads YFSETQ. The CDR3 DNA is TGCGCCAGCAGCTTGACGGGGATGGAAGGCTACACCTTC. Translating it yields CASSLTGMEGYTF.

This clone appeared a single time. The rearrangement links TRBV19 to TRBJ1-4; possible D gene TRBD1, 5 bases. Deletions cut 3 bases from V and 9 bases from J, with 17 bases between. The CDR3 totals 15 residues. Germline V lookup: CDR1 LNHDA, CDR2 SQIVND (reference sequence). CDR3 in DNA: TGTGCCAGTAGTATTTGGCCCCCGGGGGAGAAAAAACTGTTTTTT. Amino acids: CASSIWPPGEKKLFF. The whole variable domain, remainder taken from reference TRBV19 and TRBJ1-4, is DGGITQSPKYLFRKEGQNVTLSCEQNLNHDAMYWYRQDPGQGLRLIYYSQIVNDFQKGDIAEGYSVSREKKESFPLTVTSAQKNPTAFYLCASSIWPPGEKKLFFGSGTQLSVL.

The chain recombines TRBV19 with TRBJ1-5; a weak D match, TRBD1 (6 bases). The CDR3 spans 16 residues. Per germline, CDR1 LNHDA and CDR2 SQIVND (reference sequence). Between the trimmed V and J ends, which lost 5 bases and 0 bases, there was a span of 14 bases. The CDR3 DNA reads as TGTGCCAGTAGTGCCCTACAGGGAAGTAGCAATCAGCCCCAGCATTTT. Its translation: CASSALQGSSNQPQHF.

This chain connects TRBV6-4 to TRBJ2-3; the D gene is possibly TRBD1 (5 bases). V was trimmed by 0 bases and J by 1 base, leaving 8 bases between them. The CDR3 loop spans 15 amino acids. The germline gives CDR1 MRHNA, CDR2 SNTAGT. In nucleotides, the CDR3 is TGTGCCAGCAGTGACTCTCCAGGGCGCACAGATACGCAGTATTTT. This gives the protein CASSDSPGRTDTQYF.

The rearrangement joins TRBV5-1 to TRBJ2-7, with D unclear. CDR3 size: 12 residues. The V gene's germline CDR1 is SGHRS and CDR2 YFSETQ. Trimming removed 4 bases at V and 0 bases at J, with 5 bases between. CDR3 bases: TGCGCCAGCAGCCCCAACTCCTACGAGCAGTACTTC. This encodes CASSPNSYEQYF.

The chain has TRBV7-6 and TRBJ1-6; D is unresolved. CDR3 size: 14 residues. The V gene lost 0 bases and the J gene lost 6 bases, with 6 bases spanning the gap. Germline assignment: CDR1 SGHVS and CDR2 FNYEAQ. The CDR3 region is CASSLAQFNSPLHF. The CDR3 DNA reads TGTGCCAGCAGCTTAGCACAGTTTAATTCACCCCTCCACTTT.

V gene TRBV30 combines with J gene TRBJ2-7; the match to TRBD2 covers 10 bases. Losses at the gene ends were 3 bases for V and 3 bases for J; bases not matched to a gene: 2. CDR1 GTSNPN and CDR2 SVGIG come from the germline V gene (reference sequence). The CDR3 totals 13 residues. CDR3 coding DNA: TGTGCCTGGAGAGCGGGGGGGATCTACGAGCAGTACTTC. This encodes CAWRAGGIYEQYF.

The genes are TRBV12-1 and TRBJ1-1; the listed D gene, TRBD1, was not tested against the DNA. TRBV12-1 is a documented pseudogene. CDR3 length: 16 amino acids. The CDR3 spells CASSRMAGQGRSWAFF. In DNA form, the CDR3 reads TGTGCCAGCAGCCGGATGGCGGGACAGGGAAGATCTTGGGCTTTCTTT.

This chain joins TRBV11-3 and TRBJ2-4, with 9 bases that match TRBD1. The ends lost 5 bases at V and 3 bases at J; junction bases unmatched: 2. Germline loops: CDR1 SGHNT, CDR2 YENEEA. The CDR3 runs 14 residues. DNA of the CDR3: TGTGCCAGCAGCCCGGGACAGGGCAAAAACATTCAGTACTTC. Amino acids: CASSPGQGKNIQYF.

This clone was detected once. The chain couples TRBV5-1 to TRBJ1-1; 7 nucleotides line up with TRBD1. CDR3 length equals 15 residues. V was clipped by 3 bases and J by 3 bases; unmatched bases: 8. CDR1 is SGHRS, CDR2 YFSETQ, per germline. The CDR3 nucleotides read TGCGCCAGCAGCTCGACAGGGAACGGCGACACTGAAGCTTTCTTT. Translated, it gives CASSSTGNGDTEAFF.

The chain links TRBV10-3 to TRBJ1-6; 7 bases map to TRBD1. The CDR3 has 14 amino acids. CDR1 and CDR2 from the germline V gene are ENHRY and SYGVKD. With V trimmed by 10 bases and J by 10 bases, 13 bases remained unmatched. CDR3 loop: CATQRRDSGSPLHF. The CDR3 nucleotides read TGTGCCACCCAACGAAGGGACAGCGGCTCACCCCTCCACTTT.

V usage is TRBV9 and J usage is TRBJ1-1; D may be TRBD1 (5 bases). The CDR3 spans 14 residues. Germline lookup yields CDR1 SGDLS and CDR2 YYNGEE. Between the trimmed V and J ends, which lost 3 bases and 6 bases, there was a span of 15 bases. The CDR3 DNA sequence: TGTGCCAGCAGCGCACGAGAGGGGACTTCTGAAGCTTTCTTT. This codes for CASSAREGTSEAFF.

The chain links TRBV10-3 to TRBJ1-6; 9 nucleotides align to TRBD1. The CDR3 runs to 15 residues. V lost 4 bases, J lost 7 bases, and 5 bases stayed unmatched. CDR1 is ENHRY, CDR2 SYGVKD, per germline. The CDR3 loop reads CAISGDREYNSPLHF. CDR3 DNA: TGTGCCATCAGTGGGGACAGGGAGTACAATTCACCCCTCCACTTT.

The genes are TRBV11-3 and TRBJ1-6, with D perhaps matching TRBD1 (5 bases). Germline V gene data show CDR1 as SGHNT and CDR2 as YENEEA. Trimming shortened V by 0 bases and J by 14 bases, and 11 bases separated the two germline ends. The CDR3 extends over 13 amino acids. This CDR3 is CASSLDPRGSLHF. The CDR3 DNA is TGTGCCAGCAGCTTAGACCCGCGGGGCTCCCTCCACTTT.

CDR3 region: CASSWDSQSPLHF. CDR3 DNA: TGTGCCAGCAGCTGGGACAGCCAGTCACCCCTCCACTTT. V gene TRBV5-6 combines with J gene TRBJ1-6, with 7 bases aligning to TRBD1. The ends lost 3 bases at V and 10 bases at J; junction bases unmatched: 4. In germline, CDR1 is SGHDT, CDR2 YYEEEE. The CDR3 runs 13 residues.

J is TRBJ1-3 and V is TRBV29-1; TRBD1 agrees at 8 bases. Germline V gene sequence: CDR1 SQVTM, CDR2 ANQGSEA. This CDR3 has 13 amino acids. The ends lost 7 bases at V and 2 bases at J; junction bases unmatched: 4. CDR3 region: CSGKTGAGNTIYF. The CDR3 DNA sequence: TGCAGCGGGAAGACAGGGGCTGGAAACACCATATATTTT.

The V gene is TRBV2, the J gene TRBJ1-1; D call uncertain. V lost 6 bases to trimming and J lost 6 bases, with 11 bases between them. This CDR3 has 12 amino acids. Germline assignment: CDR1 SNHLY and CDR2 FYNNEI. CDR3 in DNA: TGTGCCAGCAGACCCCCGGTGGCTGAAGCTTTCTTT. Protein sequence: CASRPPVAEAFF.

The chain uses TRBV10-3 and TRBJ1-6; 8 bases agree with TRBD1. The V segment lost 5 bases and the J segment 10 bases; nucleotides outside the gene matches: 7. The CDR3 length is 14 residues. Germline values: CDR1 ENHRY, CDR2 SYGVKD. The CDR3 sequence is CAISPGQETSPLHF. The CDR3 region has the DNA TGTGCCATCAGTCCGGGACAGGAAACCTCACCCCTCCACTTT.

J is TRBJ2-7 and V is TRBV19; 7 bases are shared with TRBD1. The junction had 10 bases not matched to a gene; V was cut back by 8 bases and J by 6 bases. This CDR3 spans 13 amino acids. The germline CDR1 and CDR2 sequences are LNHDA and SQIVND (reference sequence). This CDR3 reads CASQDRMIGEQYF. In DNA, the CDR3 is TGTGCCAGTCAGGACAGGATGATAGGCGAGCAGTACTTC.

V is TRBV9 and J is TRBJ1-1; the D is unclear. Germline CDR1 reads SGDLS; CDR2 reads YYNGEE. CDR3 length: 18 amino acids. Trimming pared 3 bases from V and 0 bases from J, leaving 21 bases between. CDR3 in DNA: TGTGCCAGCAGCGCAACCCCGGTCCCTTTCGGGTTGAACACTGAAGCTTTCTTT. Translated, it gives CASSATPVPFGLNTEAFF.